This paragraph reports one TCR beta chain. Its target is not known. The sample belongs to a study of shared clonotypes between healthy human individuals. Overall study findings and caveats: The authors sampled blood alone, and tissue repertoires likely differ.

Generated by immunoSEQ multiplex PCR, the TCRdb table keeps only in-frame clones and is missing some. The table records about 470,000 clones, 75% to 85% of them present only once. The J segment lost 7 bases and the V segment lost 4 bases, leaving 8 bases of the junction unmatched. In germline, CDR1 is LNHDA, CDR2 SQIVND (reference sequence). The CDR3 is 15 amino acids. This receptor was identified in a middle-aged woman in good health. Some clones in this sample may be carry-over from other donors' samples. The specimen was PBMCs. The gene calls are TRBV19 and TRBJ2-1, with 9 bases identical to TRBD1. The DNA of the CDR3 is TGTGCCAGTAGTAAGGGGACAGGGAGAAGGAATGAGCAGTTCTTC. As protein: CASSKGTGRRNEQFF.